This T cell receptor beta chain was obtained from a study of blood T cell repertoires in COVID-19. Study overall: From the United States, Italy and Spain came samples of acute and convalescent COVID-19.

Original processing notes: Reference gene primer amplification yielded estimated nucleated cell counts. TCRdb's copy holds only in-frame clones and misses some; the assay was immunoSEQ multiplex PCR. V and J calls plus clone size are reproduced from that table; the DNA served to infer D and trimming. The sample contains just under 350,000 clones, around 83% of which appear only once. This clone was counted a single time. The TCR was taken from a man aged 25-45 years with active or convalescent COVID-19. Sample: peripheral blood.

CDR3 loop: CASSQSKSPLHF. CDR3 bases: TGTGCCAGCAGCCAGAGCAAGTCACCCCTCCACTTT. V gene TRBV14 combines with J gene TRBJ1-6; D remains ambiguous. V lost 3 bases and J 10 bases, leaving 7 bases between the germline ends. This CDR3 comprises 12 residues. Germline V gives CDR1 SGHDN, CDR2 FVKESK.